A single sample gave rise to the 8 T cell receptor beta chains below, sequenced in a study of T cells in Graves' hyperthyroidism and ophthalmopathy. Amplification of TCR beta CDR3 regions was performed using RNA transcripts as template. The HTBI set primed first-round TCR CDR3 RT-PCR. TCRdb re-analysed the multiplex PCR reads in MiXCR, keeping a single row per CDR3 protein. The sample lists hundreds of thousands of distinct CDR3 sequences; 46% were seen once. Sequencing input: peripheral blood or thyroid tissue (not recorded which). The receptor set was obtained from a woman between 18 and 29 years old with Graves' hyperthyroidism.

The V and J genes are TRBV19 and TRBJ2-7; D is possibly TRBD1 or TRBD2 (5 bases each). Germline CDR1 and CDR2: LNHDA and SQIVND (reference sequence). Between the trimmed V and J ends, which lost 3 bases and 2 bases, there was a span of 11 bases. The CDR3 is 14 amino acids. CDR3 sequence reads: CASSIRDVTYEQYF. The CDR3 DNA reads as TGTGCCAGTAGTATCCGGGACGTTACCTACGAGCAGTACTTC.

V gene TRBV25-1 combines with J gene TRBJ1-2, with 7 bases fitting TRBD1. The CDR3 runs to 15 residues. In germline, CDR1 is MGHDK, CDR2 SYGVNS. V shed 4 bases, J shed 4 bases, and the junction held 9 bases outside the gene matches. CDR3 in amino acids: CASSVIGQDRYGYTF. DNA of the CDR3: TGTGCCAGCAGTGTCATCGGACAGGACCGCTATGGCTACACCTTC.

The CDR3 DNA follows: TGTGCCAGCAGTTACAGTTTGAGGAAAGGATACGAGCAGTACTTC. Translated: CASSYSLRKGYEQYF. The J gene is TRBJ2-7, the V gene TRBV6-5, with no clear D. V lost 2 bases to trimming and J lost 4 bases, with 15 bases between them. From germline, CDR1 is MNHEY and CDR2 SVGAGI. There are 15 residues in the CDR3.

The chain links TRBV19 to TRBJ2-7, with 9 positions matching TRBD1. The CDR3 has 15 amino acids. CDR1 is LNHDA and CDR2 is SQIVND in the germline V gene (reference sequence). The ends lost 7 bases at V and 1 base at J; junction bases unmatched: 8. The CDR3, as DNA: TGTGCCAGTACCCCCGGCGGGACAGGGTCCTACGAGCAGTACTTC. It codes for CASTPGGTGSYEQYF.

The chain carries TRBV7-2 and TRBJ2-7; D is unclear. Per germline, CDR1 SGHTA and CDR2 FQGNSA. CDR3 length: 14 residues. Trimming shortened V by 1 base and J by 5 bases, and 12 bases separated the two germline ends. The CDR3, as DNA: TGTGCCAGCAGCTTAGACGGTCAGTCCAACGAGCAGTACTTC. As protein: CASSLDGQSNEQYF.

The J gene is TRBJ1-3, the V gene TRBV29-1; 8 nucleotides agree with TRBD1. Germline CDR1 is SQVTM and CDR2 is ANQGSEA. The length of the CDR3 is 16 residues. CDR3 in DNA: TGCAGTGCTACACGGACAGGGTCCCGCTCTGGAAACACCATATATTTT. Residues: CSATRTGSRSGNTIYF.

This clonotype was seen once. For the CDR3, the DNA is TGTGCCAGCAGGGGGCTTAATTCACCCCTCCACTTT. As protein: CASRGLNSPLHF. The chain recombines TRBV7-9 with TRBJ1-6, with D perhaps matching TRBD1 (5 bases). With 6 bases removed from V and 6 bases from J, the gap between germline ends came to 6 bases. The length of the CDR3 is 12 residues. CDR1 is SEHNR and CDR2 is FQNEAQ in the germline V gene (reference sequence). Looking up the rest from reference TRBV7-9 and TRBJ1-6 gives the full variable domain: DTGVSQNPRHKITKRGQNVTFRCDPISEHNRLYWYRQTLGQGPEFLTYFQNEAQLEKSRLLSDRFSAERPKGSFSTLEIQRTEQGDSAMYLCASRGLNSPLHFGNGTRLTVT.

To note about this clonotype: The junction departs from the called germline gene at one end, perhaps through a read error. The rearrangement uses TRBV10-2 and TRBJ2-7; 10 bases map to TRBD1. The V gene's germline CDR1 is WSHSY and CDR2 SAAADI. The CDR3 length is 15 residues. The CDR3 coding sequence is TGTGCCAGCAGACCATCGACAGGGGGCGGCTACGAGCAGTACTTC. As protein: CASRPSTGGGYEQYF.